This note documents a single T cell receptor beta chain sequence. Its antigen is still unknown. No quality values exist for individual bases; no much larger clone is one base distant. Each collaborating institution followed its own protocols to collect whole blood in K2EDTA tubes. For TCRbeta analysis, collaborator samples were shipped as frozen whole blood, as isolated PBMCs, or as DNA extracted from either sample type. This sample stems from a study of blood T cell repertoires in COVID-19 (dated by TCRdb to about 2020). For the study in its entirety: The collaborator samples originated in the United States, Italy and Spain and spanned the acute and convalescent phases of COVID-19. The material from the prospective study consisted of cDNA or gDNA derived from T cells, B-cell-depleted T cells, or PBMCs. Subjects who had been exposed to COVID-19, were actively infected with it, or had recovered from it provided the deeply sampled blood TCRbeta repertoires that made up the dataset. The repertoires were released in a freely available public database intended as a resource for research on the immune response to SARS-CoV-2. The samples were drawn from two sources: the first 160 participants of the ongoing ImmuneRACE study, and 950 to 1,500 subjects contributed by 6 global collaborators. The sample metadata nearly always contained a de-identified subject ID, COVID-19 status, age in years and sex. Where available, HLA class I and class II types were obtained from metadata supplied by the sample provider rather than from assay-based typing.

TCRbeta CDR3 regions were amplified from genomic DNA using the immunoSEQ Assay, a bias-controlled multiplex PCR. The authors' analysis ran thus. The number of nucleated cells in each sample was estimated from the amplification of reference gene primers within the assay. Sequence reads were collapsed and filtered to measure the absolute abundance of every unique TCRbeta CDR3 rearrangement. For each sample, productive Simpson clonality was calculated as the square root of Simpson's diversity index across productive rearrangements. TCRdb mirrors the immuneACCESS table, restricted to in-frame sequences. Some clones are absent from its copies; in checked studies, under half trace to an unresolved V gene, and the reason for the others is unknown. V and J calls and clone size come straight from that table; D and trimming were deduced from the DNA. The sample table shows some 74,000 clones, and around 78% are seen once. Jointly, the top ten make up 15% to 20% of the sample.

Including the terminal cysteine and phenylalanine, the CDR3 comprises 16 residues. Only the CDR3 DNA stays, 48 bases, in frame from base 1. The germline V gene specifies MGHDK as CDR1 and SYGVNS as CDR2. The junction shows trimming of 4 bases on V and 6 bases on J, and the gene matches do not reach 10 bases of it. The study at large found these results: The quantity of clinical and demographic metadata differed by source and by participant and was supplied without curation.

The specimen was peripheral blood. This TCR came from a woman aged 80 or over with acute or convalescent COVID-19. The chain is made from TRBV25-1 and TRBJ2-2; TRBD1 fits 8 bases in the junction. The sequenced DNA: TGTGCCAGCAGTGTAAAGAGGACAGGGAGTCCCGGGGAGCTGTTTTTT. Its amino acids are CASSVKRTGSPGELFF.